This TCR beta chain was captured by sequencing in a study of blood T cell repertoires in COVID-19. The V end lost 2 bases, the J end lost 7 bases, and 17 bases lay between the germline ends. This CDR3 spans 15 amino acids. Germline-derived CDR1 and CDR2 are SNHLY and FYNNEI. TCRdb's table, derived via immunoSEQ multiplex PCR, lists solely in-frame clones and lacks some. This sample yields 100,000 to 150,000 clones, of which around 70% are seen a single time; more than 5.5% belongs to the top ten. The chain combines TRBV2 with TRBJ1-2; D gene unclear. The sample consisted of peripheral blood. The origin of this receptor is a man in his fifties or sixties with acute or convalescent COVID-19. The CDR3 DNA sequence: TGTGCCAGCAGTGAACCTTCCGGGATCCCCTTTGGCTACACCTTC. Protein product: CASSEPSGIPFGYTF.